The source of this TCR beta chain is a study of shared clonotypes between healthy human individuals. Study-level information: Three plates were used per donor for CD4 naive, three for CD4 memory, two for CD8 naive and one for CD8 memory.

All donors were Caucasian adults living in Nashville, Tennessee. Of note for this clone: The antigen remains undetermined.

CDR3 length equals 12 residues. Germline CDR1 reads MDHEN; CDR2 reads SYDVKM. The germline V and J ends were trimmed by 10 bases and 10 bases, with 19 bases remaining between them. TCRdb keeps only in-frame clones here, not all; method: immunoSEQ multiplex PCR. This sample carries roughly 1.5 million clones, 98% of them seen once, and the ten largest clones take 0.4% to 0.55%. Findings of the study overall: A generally larger estimated richness was seen in naive subsets than in memory subsets. Shared clonotypes across all four donors exceeded non-shared ones in generation probability.

The chain has TRBV28 and TRBJ1-1, with no clear D. The sequence derives from a man aged 25 to 40 in good health. Sequencing used naive CD4+ T cells sorted from blood. Noted subset: CD45RA+ positively selected. The CDR3 reads CATGTPSRVAFF. CDR3 coding DNA: TGTGCCACCGGCACTCCATCGAGGGTAGCTTTCTTT.